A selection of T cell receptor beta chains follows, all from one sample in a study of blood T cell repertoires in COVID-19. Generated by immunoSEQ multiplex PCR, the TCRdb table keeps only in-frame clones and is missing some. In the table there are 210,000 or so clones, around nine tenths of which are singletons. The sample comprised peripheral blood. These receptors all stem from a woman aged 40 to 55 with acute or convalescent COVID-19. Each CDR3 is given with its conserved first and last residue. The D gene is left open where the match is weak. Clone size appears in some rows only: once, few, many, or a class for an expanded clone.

CDR3 DNA: TGTGCCACCAGCAGAGCAGGGGTGGATGAAAAACTGTTTTTT; CDR3 protein: CATSRAGVDEKLFF; J gene: TRBJ1-4; clone size: NA; D gene: NA; V gene: TRBV15
CDR3 DNA: TGCGCCAGCAGCTTGGAGGGCAGGGAATTCGATGAGCAGTTCTTC; CDR3 protein: CASSLEGREFDEQFF; J gene: TRBJ2-1; clone size: NA; D gene: NA; V gene: TRBV5-1
CDR3 DNA: TGCGCCAGCAGCTCTGCAGGGCTTTACTATGGCTACACCTTC; CDR3 protein: CASSSAGLYYGYTF; J gene: TRBJ1-2; clone size: NA; D gene: NA; V gene: TRBV5-1
CDR3 DNA: TGTGCCAGCAGGGGAAGGACAGGGGGCAAGGATACGCAGTATTTT; CDR3 protein: CASRGRTGGKDTQYF; J gene: TRBJ2-3; clone size: NA; D gene: TRBD1; V gene: TRBV6-6
CDR3 DNA: TGTGCCAGCAGCCTAAGGGGCCGGGCAACCTATGGGAACACCATATATTTT; CDR3 protein: CASSLRGRATYGNTIYF; J gene: TRBJ1-3; clone size: NA; D gene: NA; V gene: TRBV13
CDR3 DNA: TGTGCCAGCAGCGTAGGGGCAGGATCCACAGATACGCAGTATTTT; CDR3 protein: CASSVGAGSTDTQYF; J gene: TRBJ2-3; clone size: few; D gene: NA; V gene: TRBV9
CDR3 DNA: TGTGCCAGCACCCGGACAGGGGGAACCGATGGCTACACCTTC; CDR3 protein: CASTRTGGTDGYTF; J gene: TRBJ1-2; clone size: few; D gene: TRBD1; V gene: TRBV6-5
CDR3 DNA: TGTGCCAGCAGCTTGCGGGCGGGGAGGGTCACCGGGGAGCTGTTTTTT; CDR3 protein: CASSLRAGRVTGELFF; J gene: TRBJ2-2; clone size: NA; D gene: TRBD2; V gene: TRBV5-4
CDR3 DNA: TGTGCCAGCCAGAGGAGTGTCTCTGGGGCCAACGTCCTGACTTTC; CDR3 protein: CASQRSVSGANVLTF; J gene: TRBJ2-6; clone size: NA; D gene: NA; V gene: TRBV27
CDR3 DNA: TGTGCCAGCAGCCAAGAAGGGGAGGCTAACTATGGCTACACCTTC; CDR3 protein: CASSQEGEANYGYTF; J gene: TRBJ1-2; clone size: few; D gene: NA; V gene: TRBV3-1/TRBV3-2
CDR3 DNA: TGTGCCACCAGTGACGGTTATAATGAAAAACTGTTTTTT; CDR3 protein: CATSDGYNEKLFF; J gene: TRBJ1-4; clone size: NA; D gene: NA; V gene: TRBV24-1
CDR3 DNA: TGTGCCAGCAGCCACGGGACAGTAGACACTGAAGCTTTCTTT; CDR3 protein: CASSHGTVDTEAFF; J gene: TRBJ1-1; clone size: NA; D gene: TRBD1; V gene: TRBV3-1/TRBV3-2
CDR3 DNA: TGCGCCAGCAGCCAAGGCCCTTTTCAGGGTAACCAGCCCCAGCATTTT; CDR3 protein: CASSQGPFQGNQPQHF; J gene: TRBJ1-5; clone size: NA; D gene: NA; V gene: TRBV4-1